The T cell receptor beta chain described here comes from a study of blood T cell repertoires in COVID-19. On the study more broadly: Spain, Italy and the United States supplied samples that represented acute and convalescent COVID-19. The cDNA or gDNA used as material had been derived from T cells, B-cell-depleted T cells, or PBMCs.

There are 13 residues in the CDR3. Germline V gives CDR1 SQVTM, CDR2 ANQGSEA. V was clipped by 4 bases and J by 6 bases, with 10 bases between them. How the authors handled the data: Amplification of reference gene primers provided the estimated nucleated cell counts. Clones were read by immunoSEQ multiplex PCR, and TCRdb kept only the in-frame ones, dropping some. The V and J calls and clone size come from that table; D and trimming were worked out from the DNA. The table records some 96,000 clones, roughly 79% of them present only once. The receptor comes from a woman aged 70 to 79 with acute or convalescent COVID-19. The chain carries TRBV29-1 and TRBJ1-6, with D hard to call. Sequences were obtained from peripheral blood. CDR3 sequence (DNA): TGCAGCGTTGCGGAACACAGTAATTCACCCCTCCACTTT. Its protein product is CSVAEHSNSPLHF. Drawing the rest from reference TRBV29-1 and TRBJ1-6, the complete variable domain is SAVISQKPSRDICQRGTSLTIQCQVDSQVTMMFWYRQQPGQSLTLIATANQGSEATYESGFVIDKFPISRPNLTFSTLTVSNMSPEDSSIYLCSVAEHSNSPLHFGNGTRLTVT.